The 25 T cell receptor beta chains reported below all come from one sample, sequenced in a study of cytomegalovirus exposure and HLA in healthy donors. The PCR had 60 Vbeta and 13 Jbeta primers. Some clones are missing from TCRdb's copy, which holds only in-frame ones; the method was immunoSEQ multiplex PCR. In the table there are approximately 100,000 clones, 75% of which are singletons. The sequenced sample was PBMCs. The source is a male donor in good health and CMV-seropositive.

The CDR3 spells CATRGYGNTEAFF. CDR3 nucleotide sequence: TGTGCCACGAGGGGGTATGGGAACACTGAAGCTTTCTTT. The V and J genes are TRBV19 and TRBJ1-1; D possibly corresponds to TRBD1 (6 bases). The germline gives CDR1 LNHDA, CDR2 SQIVND (reference sequence). The CDR3 has 13 amino acids. Trimming cost V 10 bases and J 1 base, with 13 bases left between them.

DNA of the CDR3: TGTGCCAGTACGCCCCGACTAGCCTACACAGATACGCAGTATTTT. Encoded protein: CASTPRLAYTDTQYF. The rearrangement links TRBV19 to TRBJ2-3; 7 nucleotides align to TRBD2. This CDR3 is built from 15 residues. V dropped 7 bases and J dropped 2; count of bases not matched to a gene: 9. Germline CDR1 is LNHDA and CDR2 is SQIVND (reference sequence).

The V call is TRBV28, the J call TRBJ2-2; TRBD1 aligns across 9 bases. The CDR3 spans 13 residues. The J segment lost 5 bases and the V segment lost 7 bases, leaving 2 bases of the junction unmatched. Germline CDR1 is MDHEN and CDR2 is SYDVKM. In DNA, the CDR3 is TGTGCCAGCAAGACAGGGGGAACCGGGGAGCTGTTTTTT. Translated, it gives CASKTGGTGELFF.

The rearrangement joins TRBV27 to TRBJ2-7, with 9 bases aligning to TRBD1. Germline trimming cut 3 bases from V and 5 bases from J; bases unmatched to any gene: 2. CDR1 is MNHEY, CDR2 SMNVEV, per germline (reference sequence). The CDR3 extends over 13 amino acids. CDR3 in amino acids: CASSFGTGNEQYF. In nucleotides, the CDR3 is TGTGCCAGCAGTTTCGGGACAGGGAACGAGCAGTACTTC.

This sequence joins TRBV6-5 and TRBJ2-2, with D unresolved. The CDR3 consists of 15 residues. Trimming left V 6 bases short and J 6 bases short, with 17 bases between. CDR1 is MNHEY, CDR2 SVGAGI, per germline. The CDR3 DNA reads TGTGCCAGCAGACGTCCGGCTGCCGGAGCCGGGGAGCTGTTTTTT. It codes for CASRRPAAGAGELFF.

The chain employs TRBV7-6 and TRBJ1-1; 7 bases are shared with TRBD1. CDR3 length: 15 residues. The trim removed 1 base at V and 3 bases at J, leaving 5 bases unmatched. In germline, CDR1 is SGHVS, CDR2 FNYEAQ. CDR3 bases: TGTGCCAGCAGCTTAGTTGGGACAGCCTACACTGAAGCTTTCTTT. Translation gives CASSLVGTAYTEAFF. The complete variable domain, with remaining parts taken from reference TRBV7-6 and TRBJ1-1, reads GAGVSQSPRYKVTKRGQDVALRCDPISGHVSLYWYRQALGQGPEFLTYFNYEAQQDKSGLPNDRFSAERPEGSISTLTIQRTEQRDSAMYRCASSLVGTAYTEAFFGQGTRLTVV.

J is TRBJ2-7 and V is TRBV4-2; 7 nucleotides match TRBD2. Germline V gives CDR1 LGHNA, CDR2 YNFKEQ. V lost 2 bases and J lost 4; bases outside the gene matches: 2. The CDR3 has 13 residues. In DNA, the CDR3 is TGTGCCAGCAGCCAAAATAGCGGGTACGAGCAGTACTTC. Protein product: CASSQNSGYEQYF.

The CDR3 DNA sequence: TGTGCCAGCATCCCTAGGACTAGCGGCTCACTGAACACCGGGGAGCTGTTTTTT. It translates to CASIPRTSGSLNTGELFF. This sequence joins TRBV27 and TRBJ2-2; TRBD2 agrees at 10 bases. This CDR3 is built from 18 residues. With 7 bases clipped from V and 1 base from J, the junction kept 12 bases outside the gene matches. The germline CDR1 and CDR2 sequences are MNHEY and SMNVEV (reference sequence).

The rearrangement joins TRBV10-3 to TRBJ2-7; 10 bases are a match to TRBD1. After removal of 6 bases from V and 5 bases from J, the junction contained 7 bases not matched to a gene. Germline V lookup: CDR1 ENHRY, CDR2 SYGVKD. There are 14 residues in the CDR3. The CDR3 protein is CAISPGTGVHEQYF. The CDR3 DNA reads as TGTGCCATCAGCCCCGGGACAGGGGTCCACGAGCAGTACTTC.

This chain joins TRBV28 and TRBJ2-7, with D possibly TRBD1 on 6 matching bases. Trimming pared 5 bases from V and 4 bases from J, leaving 9 bases between. There are 12 residues in the CDR3. Germline assignment: CDR1 MDHEN and CDR2 SYDVKM. The CDR3 is CASSVTGYEQYF. CDR3 in DNA: TGTGCCAGCAGTGTGACAGGATACGAGCAGTACTTC.

CDR3 sequence: CASTGTGVTGELFF. The CDR3 DNA reads as TGTGCCAGCACCGGGACAGGGGTCACCGGGGAGCTGTTTTTT. The J gene is TRBJ2-2, the V gene TRBV27; 10 bases fit TRBD1. CDR1 is MNHEY and CDR2 is SMNVEV in the germline V gene (reference sequence). V lost 7 bases, J lost 4 bases, and 3 bases stayed unmatched. The CDR3 is 14 amino acids.

V usage is TRBV4-3 and J usage is TRBJ2-3, with 8 bases that match TRBD2. With 0 bases clipped from V and 2 bases from J, the junction kept 4 bases outside the gene matches. The CDR3 loop spans 16 amino acids. Germline V lookup: CDR1 LGHNA, CDR2 YSLEER. CDR3 sequence (DNA): TGCGCCAGCAGCCAAGATCGGGGGGGGACCACAGATACGCAGTATTTT. Amino acid sequence: CASSQDRGGTTDTQYF.

V gene TRBV6-5 combines with J gene TRBJ1-5; D not resolved. CDR1 and CDR2 from the germline V gene are MNHEY and SVGAGI. Trimming pared 3 bases from V and 0 bases from J, leaving 3 bases between. The CDR3 runs 13 residues. The CDR3: CASSYISNQPQHF. The DNA of the CDR3 is TGTGCCAGCAGTTATATTAGCAATCAGCCCCAGCATTTT.

CDR3 in DNA: TGCGCCAGCAGCCAAGATCCCGGCAGGGGGAATGAGCAGTTCTTC. This gives the protein CASSQDPGRGNEQFF. V gene TRBV4-1 combines with J gene TRBJ2-1; 7 bases line up with TRBD1. Germline lookup yields CDR1 MGHRA and CDR2 YSYEKL. Trimming at V came to 0 bases and at J to 7 bases, leaving 6 bases not matched to a gene. CDR3 length: 15 residues.

This chain links TRBV9 with TRBJ2-7, with 9 bases aligning to TRBD1. The V segment lost 4 bases and the J segment 7 bases; nucleotides outside the gene matches: 12. The CDR3 totals 15 residues. Germline CDR1 is SGDLS and CDR2 is YYNGEE. The CDR3 region is CASSFSPQGAREQYF. For the CDR3, the DNA is TGTGCCAGCAGCTTCTCCCCACAGGGGGCTAGGGAGCAGTACTTC.

This chain connects TRBV7-2 to TRBJ1-2, with 9 nucleotides matching TRBD1. Germline loops: CDR1 SGHTA, CDR2 FQGNSA. This CDR3 has 17 residues. Germline trimming cut 6 bases from V and 2 bases from J; bases unmatched to any gene: 13. The CDR3 DNA reads as TGTGCCAGCAGACTAACCCGAGGAACAGGGGGCAACTATGGCTACACCTTC. Translated, it gives CASRLTRGTGGNYGYTF.

The CDR3 sequence: CASSLNPNRDRGYEQYF. The CDR3, as DNA: TGTGCCAGCAGCCTAAATCCTAACCGGGACAGGGGGTACGAGCAGTACTTC. The V gene is TRBV5-6, the J gene TRBJ2-7, with 11 bases fitting TRBD1. V trimming: 4 bases; J trimming: 4 bases; junction bases outside the gene matches: 13. CDR1 and CDR2 from the germline V gene are SGHDT and YYEEEE. The CDR3 is 17 amino acids.

The sample holds a few counts of this clone. The chain carries TRBV6-1 and TRBJ1-3, with 8 bases lining up with TRBD1. The CDR3 sequence is 15 residues long. Losses at the gene ends were 5 bases for V and 2 bases for J; bases not matched to a gene: 5. Germline V gene data show CDR1 as MNHNS and CDR2 as SASEGT. The CDR3 region has the DNA TGTGCCAGCAGTCCTCAGGACAGGGCTGGAAACACCATATATTTT. This encodes CASSPQDRAGNTIYF.

This clone was detected once. The rearrangement links TRBV6-5 to TRBJ2-2, with D perhaps matching TRBD2 (5 bases). Germline CDR1 MNHEY, CDR2 SVGAGI. This CDR3 has 15 residues. Trimming cost V 3 bases and J 3 bases, with 11 bases left between them. The CDR3 DNA is TGTGCCAGCAGTTATGACACCGGGGACACCGGGGAGCTGTTTTTT. It yields the protein CASSYDTGDTGELFF.

This clone occurred once. The chain employs TRBV7-2 and TRBJ1-3; 8 bases are shared with TRBD1. CDR1 is SGHTA, CDR2 FQGNSA, per germline. The CDR3 is 15 amino acids. The trim removed 4 bases at V and 3 bases at J, leaving 5 bases unmatched. CDR3 amino acids: CASSSTGGGGNTIYF. CDR3 DNA sequence: TGTGCCAGCAGCTCTACAGGGGGGGGTGGAAACACCATATATTTT.

V is TRBV30 and J is TRBJ2-1; 13 bases are a match to TRBD2. Germline V lookup: CDR1 GTSNPN, CDR2 SVGIG (reference sequence). The CDR3 has 18 residues. V lost 2 bases and J lost 0; bases outside the gene matches: 7. The CDR3 coding sequence is TGTGCCTGGAGTTCCCTTGGACTAGCGGGGGCCTCCTACAATGAGCAGTTCTTC. This gives the protein CAWSSLGLAGASYNEQFF.

CDR3 residues: CASSLIQNSPLHF. DNA of the CDR3: TGTGCCAGCAGCTTAATTCAAAATTCACCCCTCCACTTT. The V call is TRBV7-3, the J call TRBJ1-6; D is unclear. The CDR3 loop spans 13 amino acids. Germline V CDR1 and CDR2: SGHTA, FQGTGA. V gave up 1 base and J gave up 7 bases, with 5 bases separating them.

The chain couples TRBV7-3 to TRBJ2-2; the match to TRBD2 covers 8 bases. Germline CDR1 and CDR2: SGHTA and FQGTGA. This CDR3 is 16 amino acids long. After removal of 2 bases from V and 3 bases from J, the junction contained 5 bases not matched to a gene. This CDR3 reads CASSLLGLAHTGELFF. The CDR3 region has the DNA TGTGCCAGCAGCTTACTTGGACTAGCCCACACCGGGGAGCTGTTTTTT.

A single count supports this clone. The chain uses TRBV7-3 and TRBJ2-1, with 9 bases that match TRBD2. Germline loops: CDR1 SGHTA, CDR2 FQGTGA. The CDR3 has 17 residues. V dropped 0 bases and J dropped 2; count of bases not matched to a gene: 5. The CDR3 is CASSLTLRGGPYNEQFF. The CDR3 region has the DNA TGTGCCAGCAGCTTAACGTTGCGGGGGGGCCCCTACAATGAGCAGTTCTTC.

The chain recombines TRBV30 with TRBJ1-5, with TRBD1 identical over 7 bases. With 1 base clipped from V and 2 bases from J, the junction kept 5 bases outside the gene matches. This CDR3 has 15 amino acids. Germline V gene lookup returns CDR1 GTSNPN and CDR2 SVGIG (reference sequence). CDR3: CAWSDLGQGNQPQHF. The CDR3 DNA follows: TGTGCCTGGAGTGATCTCGGACAGGGCAATCAGCCCCAGCATTTT.